This T cell receptor beta chain is drawn from a study of blood T cells in healthy people across ages (dated by TCRdb to 2014 to 2015). For the wider study: In model experiments, roughly one uniquely barcoded TCR beta cDNA molecule per two T cells was captured by template switching. Using deep sequencing normalized with unique cDNA molecular identifiers, the study measured how TCR beta repertoire diversity changes with age. Four age groups were formed from the donors: young (average 16 years), middle-aged (approximately 40), aged (about 68) and long-lived (approximately 80). To avoid experimental bias, donors of different ages were spread randomly across the sequencing lanes. Two additional independent replicas of 1 million unique cDNA reads from the same blood draw were analyzed for two donors (one aged 18 to 30 and one aged 80 or older). What the research found in general, with its limitations: Bulk unsorted PBMC profiling prevented conclusive comparison of naive and antigen-experienced compartments. The percentage of naive T cells measured by flow cytometry correlated strongly with observed TCR beta diversity. Observed TCR beta diversity per million T cells fell roughly linearly with age, and a significant reduction was already apparent by age around 44. Estimates of total diversity based on one million sequenced T cells were regarded as lower bounds and as underestimates. Because the CMV infection status of the donors was unknown, age-related changes in expanded clonotypes may potentially have been confounded. The long-lived group showed more naive CD4+ T cells, fewer expanded clones and increased TCR diversity than the aged group, suggesting age selection.

The library was prepared using 5' RACE. Sequencing was performed on an Illumina HiSeq 2500. A second PCR of roughly 6 to 11 cycles was run with a J-beta primer mix and a sample-barcoded 5' primer. A template-switch 5' adaptor carrying 12 random nucleotides introduced a unique molecular identifier onto each TCR beta cDNA molecule. At least 3 million CDR3-containing paired-end reads were obtained from each sample. First-strand cDNA was synthesized from all RNA with the Mint cDNA synthesis kit, primed by a TRBC-specific oligonucleotide. Following uracil-DNA glycosylase treatment, a first 18-cycle PCR with universal primers M1SS and BC2_uni_R was performed on all cDNA. The study's own analysis went as follows. For normalization, 1 million high-quality reads were randomly selected from each sample, with every read carrying a distinct molecular identifier. Instead of being binned into consensus sequences, reads with shared molecular identifiers were discarded. MiTCR, run with a Q25 quality threshold and the strictest error-elimination algorithm, handled CDR3 identification, clonotype clustering and error correction. A nonparametric unseen species model using Euler transformation provided a lower-bound estimate of total TCR beta diversity. TCRdb reprocessing: public reads trimmed at Q25 with fastp, clones called with MiXCR, in-frame beta chains kept. Each CDR3 protein appears once, grouped with its most common genes and DNA. The V and J calls and clone size come from TCRdb's table, not from the authors' own analysis. This sample comprises some 690,000 distinct CDR3 sequences, 22% of them detected only once. 20% to 25% of the sample is taken by the ten largest.

The roughly 39 donors, aged about 6 to 95 years, were systemically healthy Caucasian individuals from Russia. Each donor gave about 9.7 milliliters of peripheral blood, drawn into EDTA-treated Vacutainer tubes. PBMCs were isolated by Ficoll-Paque density-gradient centrifugation, with at least 6 million obtained per sample. Total RNA was extracted from PBMCs with Trizol reagent, with at least 6 micrograms obtained per sample. The percentages of naive CD45RAhigh/CD27high T cells were determined by flow cytometry on a PBMC aliquot from every donor. A few counts support this clonotype. Its cognate antigen has yet to be identified. No much larger clone exists at a distance of one base, and base qualities are not known. The CDR3 sequence holds 17 residues, the cysteine and phenylalanine included. Only CDR3 DNA is held: 51 bases, read in frame from base 1. The germline V gene (reference sequence) gives CDR1 as LNHNV and CDR2 as YYDKDF. Here V drops 4 bases and J drops 4 bases, and the junction holds 13 bases not matched to any gene.

The source is a man between 65 and 80 years old in good health. The sample taken for sequencing was blood. Here the chain combines TRBV15 and TRBJ2-3, and TRBD2 matches 8 of the central bases. The nucleotides are TGTGCCACCAGCAAGGGTTCCGGGAGGGATTCTGCAGATACGCAGTATTTT. Its protein is CATSKGSGRDSADTQYF.